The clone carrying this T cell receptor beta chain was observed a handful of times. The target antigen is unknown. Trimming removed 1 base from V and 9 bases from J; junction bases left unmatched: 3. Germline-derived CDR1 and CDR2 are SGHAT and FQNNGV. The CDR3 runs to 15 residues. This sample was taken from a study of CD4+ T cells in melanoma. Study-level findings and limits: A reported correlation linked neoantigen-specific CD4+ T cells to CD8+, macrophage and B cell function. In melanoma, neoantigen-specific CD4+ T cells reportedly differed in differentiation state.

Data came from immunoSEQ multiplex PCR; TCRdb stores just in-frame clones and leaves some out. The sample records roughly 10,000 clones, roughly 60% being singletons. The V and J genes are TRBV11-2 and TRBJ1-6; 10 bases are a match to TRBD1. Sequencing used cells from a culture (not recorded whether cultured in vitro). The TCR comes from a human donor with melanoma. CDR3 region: CASSLGTGGPSPLHF. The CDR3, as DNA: TGTGCCAGCAGCTTAGGGACAGGGGGGCCTTCACCCCTCCACTTT. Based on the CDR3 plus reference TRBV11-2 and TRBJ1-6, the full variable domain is EAGVAQSPRYKIIEKRQSVAFWCNPISGHATLYWYQQILGQGPKLLIQFQNNGVVDDSQLPKDRFSAERLKGVDSTLKIQPAKLEDSAVYLCASSLGTGGPSPLHFGNGTRLTVT.